A single sample gave rise to the 26 T cell receptor beta chains below, sequenced in a study of post-analysis software for immune sequencing data. Overall study findings and caveats: Four to six TRBV segments were more frequent in patients than controls; TRBV5-6, TRBV5-1 and TRBV20-1 belonged to this group.

Presence of unique molecular identifiers characterized the TCR beta cDNA libraries. From the PCR reads, TCRdb called clonotypes with MiXCR, one entry per CDR3 protein. The sample lists roughly 540,000 distinct CDR3 sequences, approximately 34% occurring once. For these TCRs, the target antigens are not known. The specimen sequenced was blood. These receptors originate from a girl younger than 18 with multiple sclerosis.

The J gene is TRBJ2-3, the V gene TRBV2; D uncertain. Deletions cut 10 bases from V and 0 bases from J, with 17 bases between. The CDR3 is made up of 15 amino acids. The germline CDR1 and CDR2 sequences are SNHLY and FYNNEI. In DNA form, the CDR3 reads TGTGCCACTCCTGCAAGCACCCCTAGCACAGATACGCAGTATTTT. This translates into CATPASTPSTDTQYF.

V and J are TRBV7-9 and TRBJ2-5; D not certain. Trimming left V 2 bases short and J 4 bases short, with 8 bases between. CDR3 size: 13 residues. CDR1 SEHNR and CDR2 FQNEAQ come from the germline V gene (reference sequence). CDR3 loop: CASSLMLAETQYF. The CDR3, as DNA: TGTGCCAGCAGCTTAATGTTGGCAGAGACCCAGTACTTC.

As regards this clonotype: An end of the junction does not agree with germline; a read error may underlie this. The chain joins TRBV27 to TRBJ1-5; perhaps TRBD1 as D (5 bases). Germline CDR1 is MNHEY and CDR2 is SMNVEV (reference sequence). This CDR3 region has 13 residues. The CDR3 coding sequence is TGTGTCAGCAGTCGCAGGGGCAATCAGCCCCAGCATTTT. Amino acids: CVSSRRGNQPQHF.

This clonotype has ten or more counts. This chain uses TRBV12-3 or TRBV12-4 with TRBJ2-1; 8 bases fit TRBD2. Trimming took 4 bases from V and 9 from J; bases not matched to a gene: 14. The CDR3 has 16 residues. This CDR3 reads CASSSVGGAGLGEQFF. CDR3 DNA sequence: TGTGCCAGCAGTTCGGTCGGGGGGGCCGGATTGGGTGAGCAGTTCTTC.

This clonotype has just a few counts. The gene calls are TRBV29-1 and TRBJ2-1; no reliable D call. The germline V gene has CDR1 SQVTM and CDR2 ANQGSEA. V was cut by 7 bases and J by 8 bases, with 12 bases left in between. The CDR3 contains 11 residues. The CDR3 nucleotides read TGCAGCGCCGTAGTTCTCGATGAGCAGTTCTTC. Translating it yields CSAVVLDEQFF.

The chain links TRBV5-1 to TRBJ2-5; D ambiguous. The CDR3 has 15 residues. The V end was cut by 4 bases, the J end by 5 bases, with 18 bases between. Looked up from germline, CDR1 is SGHRS and CDR2 is YFSETQ. The CDR3 coding sequence is TGCGCCAGCAGCCAAAGGATCTCGGGCCAGGAGACCCAGTACTTC. Translation gives CASSQRISGQETQYF.

The chain combines TRBV7-8 with TRBJ2-1; 11 bases line up with TRBD2. Germline V lookup: CDR1 SGHVS, CDR2 FQNEAQ. The CDR3 runs to 16 residues. V was clipped by 5 bases and J by 6 bases; unmatched bases: 9. This CDR3 is CASSPWLAGGSNEQFF. CDR3 in DNA: TGTGCCAGCAGCCCATGGCTAGCGGGGGGCTCCAATGAGCAGTTCTTC.

In this sample, this clonotype turned up a few times. The chain combines TRBV9 with TRBJ1-6; unclear D gene. The CDR3 extends over 14 amino acids. Deletions cut 4 bases from V and 8 bases from J, with 13 bases between. CDR1 SGDLS and CDR2 YYNGEE come from the germline V gene. For the CDR3, the DNA is TGTGCCAGCAGCCCCCCCGGCGGTTATTCACCCCTCCACTTT. Encoded protein: CASSPPGGYSPLHF.

This clonotype was seen more than once but under ten times. The rearrangement uses TRBV4-1 and TRBJ1-4; D is unresolved. The germline V gene encodes CDR1 MGHRA and CDR2 YSYEKL. V was trimmed by 0 bases and J by 7 bases, leaving 15 bases between them. The CDR3 length is 16 residues. Here the CDR3 reads CASSQEPAGPSEKLFF. For the CDR3, the DNA is TGCGCCAGCAGCCAAGAACCCGCCGGCCCGAGTGAAAAACTGTTTTTT.

The CDR3 region is CSVGFIGNFRMNTGELFF. CDR3 DNA: TGCAGCGTCGGATTCATAGGCAACTTCAGAATGAACACCGGGGAGCTGTTTTTT. The rearrangement uses TRBV29-1 and TRBJ2-2; D is uncertain. The ends were cut back, 6 bases at V and 1 base at J, with 24 bases in the middle. This CDR3 is built from 18 residues. CDR1 is SQVTM, CDR2 ANQGSEA, per germline.

The chain links TRBV29-1 to TRBJ1-1; D unclear. The CDR3 sequence is 13 residues long. Between the trimmed V and J ends, which lost 7 bases and 1 base, there was a span of 13 bases. Germline CDR1 is SQVTM and CDR2 is ANQGSEA. CDR3 DNA sequence: TGCAGCGCCCCGAAGTCAGAGAACACTGAAGCTTTCTTT. The encoded protein is CSAPKSENTEAFF.

The V gene is TRBV5-1, the J gene TRBJ2-2, with TRBD1 matching over 7 bases. The ends lost 2 bases at V and 7 bases at J; junction bases unmatched: 8. The CDR3 is made up of 15 amino acids. Germline V gene data show CDR1 as SGHRS and CDR2 as YFSETQ. The DNA for the CDR3 is TGCGCCAGCAGCTTACGACAGGGAAAAGGCGGGGAGCTGTTTTTT. This translates into CASSLRQGKGGELFF.

This chain connects TRBV6-5 to TRBJ1-2; D gene ambiguous. Trimming removed 4 bases from V and 4 bases from J, with 10 bases in between. Germline V gene sequence: CDR1 MNHEY, CDR2 SVGAGI. There are 13 residues in the CDR3. In nucleotides, the CDR3 is TGTGCCAGCAGTTCAGACAAAGTCTATGGCTACACCTTC. As protein: CASSSDKVYGYTF.

The chain employs TRBV7-3 and TRBJ2-2; D remains unclear. Trimming took 4 bases from V and 8 from J, leaving 11 bases between them. Germline V CDR1 and CDR2: SGHTA, FQGTGA. The CDR3 length is 13 residues. The CDR3 DNA follows: TGTGCCAGCAGCTATGACCAGGAAGGGGAGCTGTTTTTT. Its protein is CASSYDQEGELFF.

This clonotype was picked up a small number of times. The chain carries TRBV15 and TRBJ2-5, with no clear D. V lost 9 bases and J lost 5, with 16 bases in between. This CDR3 has 13 amino acids. Germline assignment: CDR1 LNHNV and CDR2 YYDKDF (reference sequence). The CDR3 DNA is TGTGCCACGAGCCCGACAAGGGATGAGACCCAGTACTTC. It codes for CATSPTRDETQYF.

The V and J genes are TRBV6-5 and TRBJ1-1; 8 nucleotides line up with TRBD1. The CDR3 is 14 residues long. Germline V gives CDR1 MNHEY, CDR2 SVGAGI. The trim removed 8 bases at V and 3 bases at J, leaving 8 bases unmatched. The CDR3 region is CASLPGGAYTEAFF. The CDR3 nucleotides read TGTGCCAGCCTCCCAGGGGGCGCGTACACTGAAGCTTTCTTT.

The chain links TRBV12-3 or TRBV12-4 to TRBJ2-3; 9 nucleotides match TRBD2. V dropped 7 bases and J dropped 2; count of bases not matched to a gene: 7. The CDR3 has 15 residues. Here the CDR3 reads CASNSAGGITDTQYF. The CDR3 nucleotides read TGTGCCAGCAACTCAGCGGGGGGAATCACAGATACGCAGTATTTT.

This clonotype was recorded a few times. This rearrangement joins TRBV29-1 to TRBJ1-1; weak D call: TRBD1 (6 bases). CDR3 length: 12 amino acids. Looked up from germline, CDR1 is SQVTM and CDR2 is ANQGSEA. Trimming removed 6 bases from V and 11 bases from J, with 19 bases in between. The CDR3 DNA reads TGCAGCGTCCTCGGGGGCGCGGGTAGGGCTTTCTTT. This codes for CSVLGGAGRAFF.

This sequence joins TRBV20-1 and TRBJ1-2, with D hard to call. V lost 6 bases, J lost 0 bases, and 17 bases lay in between. From germline, CDR1 is DFQATT and CDR2 SNEGSKA (reference sequence). CDR3 length: 15 residues. CDR3 amino acids: CSADHTTGANYGYTF. Written as DNA, the CDR3 is TGCAGTGCGGACCACACGACGGGAGCTAACTATGGCTACACCTTC.

This clonotype has more than one count but fewer than ten. The chain couples TRBV6-5 to TRBJ1-2; 7 bases match TRBD1. Germline V gives CDR1 MNHEY, CDR2 SVGAGI. V shed 5 bases and J 8 bases; nucleotides not matched to a gene: 8. CDR3 length equals 13 residues. DNA for the CDR3: TGTGCCAGCAGTCGTACAGGGGACGGGGGCTACACCTTC. Residues: CASSRTGDGGYTF.

The rearrangement links TRBV2 to TRBJ2-3; TRBD2 agrees at 9 bases. After removal of 2 bases from V and 4 bases from J, the junction contained 4 bases not matched to a gene. The CDR3 spans 15 residues. Germline values: CDR1 SNHLY, CDR2 FYNNEI. CDR3 protein: CASSERSGGADTQYF. The CDR3 DNA reads as TGTGCCAGCAGTGAACGTAGCGGGGGAGCAGATACGCAGTATTTT.

The rearrangement uses TRBV28 and TRBJ2-3; D is uncertain. Looked up from germline, CDR1 is MDHEN and CDR2 is SYDVKM. The CDR3 sequence is 18 residues long. The V end lost 6 bases, the J end lost 2 bases, and 24 bases lay between the germline ends. The CDR3 protein is CASSLGLNADGITDTQYF. The CDR3 DNA is TGTGCCAGCAGCTTAGGTCTTAACGCAGACGGAATCACAGATACGCAGTATTTT.

The chain employs TRBV29-1 and TRBJ2-1, with TRBD2 matching 8 bases. The CDR3 spans 14 residues. The V gene's germline CDR1 is SQVTM and CDR2 ANQGSEA. V was pared by 6 bases and J by 3 bases, with 7 bases of the junction left unmatched. The chain's CDR3 is CSVNTGTSYNEQFF. CDR3 bases: TGCAGCGTGAACACCGGGACTAGCTACAATGAGCAGTTCTTC.

This clonotype was detected a few times. This chain links TRBV4-1 with TRBJ1-2; D not certain. V was cut by 0 bases and J by 6 bases, with 11 bases left in between. From germline, CDR1 is MGHRA and CDR2 YSYEKL. This CDR3 spans 14 amino acids. CDR3 coding DNA: TGCGCCAGCAGCCAAGACAGGTTGCTAGATGGCTACACCTTC. This codes for CASSQDRLLDGYTF.

In this sample, this clonotype turned up a few times. The chain has TRBV7-9 and TRBJ2-5; TRBD2 aligns across 8 bases. The CDR3 runs 15 residues. Germline CDR1 reads SEHNR; CDR2 reads FQNEAQ (reference sequence). V shed 4 bases and J 3 bases; nucleotides not matched to a gene: 7. Here the CDR3 reads CASSSHEAGEETQYF. The CDR3 DNA reads TGTGCCAGCAGCTCCCACGAAGCGGGGGAAGAGACCCAGTACTTC.

The chain carries TRBV7-2 and TRBJ2-5; D not certain. This CDR3 has 17 amino acids. Between the trimmed V and J ends, which lost 2 bases and 1 base, there was a span of 17 bases. CDR1 and CDR2 (germline): SGHTA, FQGNSA. CDR3 in amino acids: CASSLTSASSAQETQYF. The CDR3, as DNA: TGTGCCAGCAGCTTAACATCAGCATCGAGCGCCCAAGAGACCCAGTACTTC.